This T cell receptor (beta chain) derives from a study of T cell responses to AZD1222 COVID-19 vaccine. Study results and limitations: Reportedly, nearly half the spike-specific TCRs target unmutated variant regions. Clonal diversity was possibly underestimated; the donors were predominantly white British and more often female.

Clones were read by immunoSEQ multiplex PCR, and TCRdb kept only the in-frame ones, dropping some. The sample consists of about 100,000 clones, roughly 91% of them appearing once. Germline V CDR1 and CDR2: SGDLS, YYNGEE. Losses at the gene ends were 4 bases for V and 3 bases for J; bases not matched to a gene: 14. This CDR3 contains 20 residues. Notes on this clone: The antigen is undetermined.

The chain is built from TRBV9 and TRBJ2-2; 14 positions agree with TRBD2. Material: peripheral blood, obtained on day 0 of AZD1222 vaccination. The TCR originated in an adult in good health. The CDR3 bases are TGTGCCAGCAGCCTTACTTGGGGGACTAGCGGGGGAGACTACACCGGGGAGCTGTTTTTT. Translation: CASSLTWGTSGGDYTGELFF.